The next 7 T cell receptor beta chains were all read from a single sample in a study of blood T cell repertoires in COVID-19. Measured with immunoSEQ multiplex PCR; TCRdb has only the in-frame clones, and not every one. The sample consists of about 430,000 clones, 80% to 90% of them appearing once. The specimen sequenced was PBMCs or T cells enriched from blood (not recorded which). The receptors here all came from a man younger than 45 who had recovered from COVID-19.

The J gene is TRBJ2-2, the V gene TRBV27; D is undetermined. This CDR3 contains 13 residues. V lost 5 bases to trimming and J lost 3 bases, with 7 bases between them. Germline V gives CDR1 MNHEY, CDR2 SMNVEV (reference sequence). CDR3 sequence reads: CASSLRDTGELFF. The CDR3 coding sequence is TGTGCCAGCAGTCTACGAGACACCGGGGAGCTGTTTTTT.

The J gene is TRBJ1-6, the V gene TRBV11-2, with D possibly matching TRBD1 (5 bases). CDR1 and CDR2 (germline): SGHAT, FQNNGV. The length of the CDR3 is 15 residues. Trimming left V 0 bases short and J 10 bases short, with 13 bases between. The CDR3 loop reads CASSLEGGTGSPLHF. In DNA form, the CDR3 reads TGTGCCAGCAGCTTAGAGGGAGGGACTGGGTCACCCCTCCACTTT. Supplemented by reference TRBV11-2 and TRBJ1-6, the full variable domain reads EAGVAQSPRYKIIEKRQSVAFWCNPISGHATLYWYQQILGQGPKLLIQFQNNGVVDDSQLPKDRFSAERLKGVDSTLKIQPAKLEDSAVYLCASSLEGGTGSPLHFGNGTRLTVT.

The chain combines TRBV28 with TRBJ1-6; tentatively, D is TRBD1 (5 bases). Trimming stripped 6 bases from V and 7 bases from J, with 16 bases between. From germline, CDR1 is MDHEN and CDR2 SYDVKM. The CDR3 consists of 15 residues. The CDR3 region has the DNA TGTGCCAGCAGCCCCCCAGACAGACTGAATTCACCCCTCCACTTT. This codes for CASSPPDRLNSPLHF. The whole variable domain, remainder taken from reference TRBV28 and TRBJ1-6, is DVKVTQSSRYLVKRTGEKVFLECVQDMDHENMFWYRQDPGLGLRLIYFSYDVKMKEKGDIPEGYSVSREKKERFSLILESASTNQTSMYLCASSPPDRLNSPLHFGNGTRLTVT.

The V call is TRBV21-1, the J call TRBJ2-7; TRBD2 is the table's D call, not checked against the DNA. TRBV21-1 represents a pseudogene. The CDR3 totals 15 residues. The CDR3, as DNA: TGTGCCAGCAACAGGATACTAGCGGGAGTCTTCGAGCAGTACTTC. It translates to CASNRILAGVFEQYF.

V gene TRBV27 combines with J gene TRBJ1-2; no clear D. Deletions cut 5 bases from V and 4 bases from J, with 11 bases between. This CDR3 spans 13 amino acids. The germline gives CDR1 MNHEY, CDR2 SMNVEV (reference sequence). As DNA, the CDR3 is TGTGCCAGCAGTATGAGGGAAGGCTATGGCTACACCTTC. Encoded protein: CASSMREGYGYTF.

V is TRBV18 and J is TRBJ1-1, with a possible D match to TRBD1 (6 bases). The CDR3 contains 16 residues. V was pared by 3 bases and J by 0 bases, with 14 bases between. From germline, CDR1 is KGHSH and CDR2 LQKENI. In nucleotides, the CDR3 is TGTGCCAGCTCACCGGGACACAGCCCCTTGAACACTGAAGCTTTCTTT. This sequence encodes CASSPGHSPLNTEAFF.

The V gene is TRBV29-1, the J gene TRBJ1-1, with D uncertain. The CDR3 is 11 residues long. Germline V gene lookup returns CDR1 SQVTM and CDR2 ANQGSEA. The V end lost 3 bases, the J end lost 6 bases, and 8 bases lay between the germline ends. CDR3 region: CSVERVSEAFF. DNA for the CDR3: TGCAGCGTTGAGAGGGTCTCTGAAGCTTTCTTT. Based on the CDR3 plus reference TRBV29-1 and TRBJ1-1, the full variable domain is SAVISQKPSRDICQRGTSLTIQCQVDSQVTMMFWYRQQPGQSLTLIATANQGSEATYESGFVIDKFPISRPNLTFSTLTVSNMSPEDSSIYLCSVERVSEAFFGQGTRLTVV.